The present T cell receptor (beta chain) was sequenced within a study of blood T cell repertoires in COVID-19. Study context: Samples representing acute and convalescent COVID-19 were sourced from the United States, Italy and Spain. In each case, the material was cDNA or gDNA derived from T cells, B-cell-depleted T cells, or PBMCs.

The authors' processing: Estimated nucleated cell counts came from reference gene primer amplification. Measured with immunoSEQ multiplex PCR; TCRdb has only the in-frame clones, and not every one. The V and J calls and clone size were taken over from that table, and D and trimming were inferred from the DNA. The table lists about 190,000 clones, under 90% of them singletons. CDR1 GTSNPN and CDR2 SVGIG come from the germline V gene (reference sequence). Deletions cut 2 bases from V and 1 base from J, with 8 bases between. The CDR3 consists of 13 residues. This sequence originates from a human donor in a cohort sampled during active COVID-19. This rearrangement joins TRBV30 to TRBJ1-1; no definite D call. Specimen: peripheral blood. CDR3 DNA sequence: TGTGCCTGGAGTCTCTCCTCGAACACTGAAGCTTTCTTT. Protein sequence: CAWSLSSNTEAFF.